The sequence of this T cell receptor (beta chain) was determined in a study of CD8 T cells in ankylosing spondylitis (TCRdb year 2017). For the wider study: The study profiled T cell receptor beta repertoires in healthy donors and ankylosing spondylitis patients to find disease-linked TCR variants. The whole study cohort included 108 healthy donors and under 30 ankylosing spondylitis patients. Peripheral blood was sampled, and synovial fluid was additionally collected from ankylosing spondylitis patients.

The sequencer listed for this sample is Illumina HiSeq 2500. Quantitative 5'-RACE with molecular barcodes was the method used to prepare the TCR beta libraries. Processing in the source paper ran as follows. A new computational method based on a probabilistic model of VDJ rearrangement was used to identify disease-linked TCR variants. TCRdb reran the public reads through fastp at Q25 and MiXCR, keeping productive beta chains. Each entry merges the rows of one CDR3 protein and shows their most common DNA and genes. The V and J calls and clone size are TCRdb's, not the authors'. The sample profile shows 700,000 to 1,000,000 distinct CDR3 sequences; about 11% of them were found once. Of the sample, 0.51% falls within the top ten clones. The cysteine opens and the phenylalanine closes a CDR3 of 16 amino acids. Only the CDR3 DNA is retained, 48 bases long and in frame from the first base. V ends up 4 bases short and J 8 bases short, with an unmatched junction base count of 11. CDR1 and CDR2 were assigned from the germline V gene as SGHDN and FVKESK.

Beyond this particular receptor, the publication reports: A TCR beta motif of 7 or 8 highly homologous amino acid variants appeared characteristic of blood from ankylosing spondylitis patients. Some TCR beta motif variants had previously been reported in synovial fluid and blood of reactive arthritis patients, which suggested common disease-initiation mechanisms. In peripheral blood, the disease-linked clones were found at relatively low frequencies and had a CD8+ phenotype. Significant enrichment of the disease-linked clones was reported in matched synovial fluid samples from ankylosing spondylitis patients.

In regard to this clonotype: Its antigen is unknown. Base qualities are not at hand, and no much larger clone is one base apart.

This clonotype originated in a male donor with ankylosing spondylitis. Input material: blood, either unsorted or a sorted T cell fraction (not recorded which). Recombination linked TRBV14 to TRBJ2-1, and 10 junctional nucleotides match TRBD2. The CDR3 region reads CASSPRSLAGDDEQFF. The nucleotides read TGTGCCAGCAGCCCCAGGTCTCTAGCGGGGGACGATGAGCAGTTCTTC.